This T cell receptor beta chain was identified during a study of blood T cells in healthy people across ages. Each donor had 8.5 to 10 milliliters of peripheral blood drawn. Every sample yielded at least 6.5 million isolated PBMCs. Total RNA was isolated from each sample in quantities of at least 5 micrograms. V shed 0 bases and J 1 base; nucleotides not matched to a gene: 9. The CDR3 has 17 residues. Germline loops: CDR1 DFQATT, CDR2 SNEGSKA (reference sequence). The authors ran a second PCR of roughly 7 to 11 cycles using a sample-barcoded 5' primer and a J-beta primer mix. TCRdb recomputed calls from the 5' RACE reads with MiXCR, one row per CDR3 protein. This table has almost 1 million distinct CDR3 sequences, roughly 51% appearing once.

The chain links TRBV20-1 to TRBJ2-3, with 8 bases fitting TRBD2. The TCR comes from a woman aged 60-70 years in good health. Sample: blood. The CDR3 bases are TGCAGTGCTAGAGATCTAGGGAGCGGGAGAGGCACAGATACGCAGTATTTT. It is translated as CSARDLGSGRGTDTQYF.